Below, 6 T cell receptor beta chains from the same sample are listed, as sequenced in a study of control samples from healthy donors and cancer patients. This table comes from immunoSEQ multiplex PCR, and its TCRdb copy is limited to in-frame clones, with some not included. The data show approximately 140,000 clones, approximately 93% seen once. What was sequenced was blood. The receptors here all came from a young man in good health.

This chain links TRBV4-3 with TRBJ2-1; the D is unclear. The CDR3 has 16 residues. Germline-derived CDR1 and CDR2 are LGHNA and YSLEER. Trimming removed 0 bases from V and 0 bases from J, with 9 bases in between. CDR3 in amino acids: CASSQEWASSYNEQFF. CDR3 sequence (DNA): TGCGCCAGCAGCCAAGAGTGGGCCAGCTCCTACAATGAGCAGTTCTTC.

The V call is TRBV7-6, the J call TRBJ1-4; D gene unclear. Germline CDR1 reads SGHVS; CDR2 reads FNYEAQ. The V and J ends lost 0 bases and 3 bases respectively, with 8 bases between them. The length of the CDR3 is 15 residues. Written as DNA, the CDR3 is TGTGCCAGCAGCTTAGCTGGGGTGCCTAATGAAAAACTGTTTTTT. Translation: CASSLAGVPNEKLFF.

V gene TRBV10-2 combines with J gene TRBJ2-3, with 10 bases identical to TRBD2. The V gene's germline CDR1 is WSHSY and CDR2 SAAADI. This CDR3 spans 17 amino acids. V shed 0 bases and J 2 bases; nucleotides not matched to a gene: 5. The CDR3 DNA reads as TGCGCCAGCAGTGAGTCGCAAGCGGGGGGGCCCACAGATACGCAGTATTTT. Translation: CASSESQAGGPTDTQYF.

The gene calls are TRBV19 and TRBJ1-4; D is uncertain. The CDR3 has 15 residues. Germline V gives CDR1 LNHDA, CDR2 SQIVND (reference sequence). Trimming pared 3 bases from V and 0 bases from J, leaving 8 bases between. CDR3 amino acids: CASSIGQATNEKLFF. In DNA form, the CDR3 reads TGTGCCAGTAGTATCGGGCAGGCAACTAATGAAAAACTGTTTTTT.

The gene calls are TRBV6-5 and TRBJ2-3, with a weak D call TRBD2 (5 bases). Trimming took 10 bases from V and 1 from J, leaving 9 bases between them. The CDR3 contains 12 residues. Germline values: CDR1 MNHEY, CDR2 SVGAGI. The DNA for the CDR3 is TGTGCCACGAGAGGGCGCACAGATACGCAGTATTTT. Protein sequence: CATRGRTDTQYF.

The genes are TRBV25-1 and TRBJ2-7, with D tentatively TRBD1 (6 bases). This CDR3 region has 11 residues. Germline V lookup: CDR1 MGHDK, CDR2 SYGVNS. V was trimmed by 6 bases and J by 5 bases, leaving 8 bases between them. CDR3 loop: CASSRGHEQYF. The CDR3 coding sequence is TGTGCCAGCAGCAGGGGCCACGAGCAGTACTTC.